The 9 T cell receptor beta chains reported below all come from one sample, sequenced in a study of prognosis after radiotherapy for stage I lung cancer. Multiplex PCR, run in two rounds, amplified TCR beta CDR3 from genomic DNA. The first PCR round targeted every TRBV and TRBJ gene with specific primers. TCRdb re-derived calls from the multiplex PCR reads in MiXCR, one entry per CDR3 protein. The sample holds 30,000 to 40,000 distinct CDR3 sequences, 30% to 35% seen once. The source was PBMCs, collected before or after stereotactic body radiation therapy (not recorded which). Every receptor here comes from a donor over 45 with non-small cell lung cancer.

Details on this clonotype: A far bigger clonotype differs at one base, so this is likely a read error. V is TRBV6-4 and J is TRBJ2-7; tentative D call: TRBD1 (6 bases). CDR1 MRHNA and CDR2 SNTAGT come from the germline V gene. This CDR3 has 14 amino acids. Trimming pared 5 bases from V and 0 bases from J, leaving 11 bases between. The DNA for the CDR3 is TGTGCCAGCAGTTCCAGGACAGACTCCTACGAGCAGTACTTC. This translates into CASSSRTDSYEQYF.

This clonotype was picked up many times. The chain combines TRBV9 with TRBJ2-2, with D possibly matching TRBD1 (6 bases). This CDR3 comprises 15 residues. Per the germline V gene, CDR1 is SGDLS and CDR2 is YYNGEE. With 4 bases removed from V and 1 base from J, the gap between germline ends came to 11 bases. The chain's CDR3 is CASSLLGQNTGELFF. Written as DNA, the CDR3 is TGTGCCAGCAGCCTTTTGGGACAGAACACCGGGGAGCTGTTTTTT.

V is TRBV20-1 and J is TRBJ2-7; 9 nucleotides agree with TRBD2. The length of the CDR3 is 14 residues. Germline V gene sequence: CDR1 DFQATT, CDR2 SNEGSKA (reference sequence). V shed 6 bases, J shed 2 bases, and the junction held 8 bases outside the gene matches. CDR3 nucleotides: TGCAGTGCCAGGCCTAGCGGGAACCCCTACGAGCAGTACTTC. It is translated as CSARPSGNPYEQYF.

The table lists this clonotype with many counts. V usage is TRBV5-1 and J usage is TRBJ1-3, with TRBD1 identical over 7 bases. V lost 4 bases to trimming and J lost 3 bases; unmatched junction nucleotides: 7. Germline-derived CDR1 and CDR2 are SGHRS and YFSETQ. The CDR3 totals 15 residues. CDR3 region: CASSPSGGGGNTIYF. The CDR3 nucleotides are TGCGCCAGCAGCCCGTCAGGGGGAGGTGGAAACACCATATATTTT.

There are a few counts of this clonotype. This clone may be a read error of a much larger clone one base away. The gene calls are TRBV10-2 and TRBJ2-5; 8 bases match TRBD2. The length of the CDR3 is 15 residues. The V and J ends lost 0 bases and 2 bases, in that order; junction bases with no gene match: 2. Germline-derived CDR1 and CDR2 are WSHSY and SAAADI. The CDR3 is CASSESGGVQETQYF. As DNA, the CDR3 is TGCGCCAGCAGTGAGTCCGGGGGGGTGCAAGAGACCCAGTACTTC.

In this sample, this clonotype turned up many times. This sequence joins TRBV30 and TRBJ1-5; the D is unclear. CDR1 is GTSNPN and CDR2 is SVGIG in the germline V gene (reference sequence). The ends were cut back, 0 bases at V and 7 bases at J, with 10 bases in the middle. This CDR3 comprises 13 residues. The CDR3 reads CAWSVGREQPQHF. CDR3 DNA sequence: TGTGCCTGGAGTGTAGGTCGGGAGCAGCCCCAGCATTTT.

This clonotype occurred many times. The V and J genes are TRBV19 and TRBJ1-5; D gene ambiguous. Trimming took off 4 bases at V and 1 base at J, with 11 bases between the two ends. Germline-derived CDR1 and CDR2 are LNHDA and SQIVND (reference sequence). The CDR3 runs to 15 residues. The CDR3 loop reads CASSSEVRSNQPQHF. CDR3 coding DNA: TGTGCCAGTAGTAGTGAAGTTCGGAGCAATCAGCCCCAGCATTTT. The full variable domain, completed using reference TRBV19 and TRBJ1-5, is DGGITQSPKYLFRKEGQNVTLSCEQNLNHDAMYWYRQDPGQGLRLIYYSQIVNDFQKGDIAEGYSVSREKKESFPLTVTSAQKNPTAFYLCASSSEVRSNQPQHFGDGTRLSIL.

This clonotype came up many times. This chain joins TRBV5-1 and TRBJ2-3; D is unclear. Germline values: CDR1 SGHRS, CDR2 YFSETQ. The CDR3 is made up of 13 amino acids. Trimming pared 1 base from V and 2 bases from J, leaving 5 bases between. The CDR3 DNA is TGCGCCAGCAGCTTGACATTCACAGATACGCAGTATTTT. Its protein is CASSLTFTDTQYF.

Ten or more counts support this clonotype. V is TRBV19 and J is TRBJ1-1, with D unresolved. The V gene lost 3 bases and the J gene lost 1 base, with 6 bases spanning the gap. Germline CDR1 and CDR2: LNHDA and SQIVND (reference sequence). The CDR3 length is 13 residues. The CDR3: CASSIGGNTEAFF. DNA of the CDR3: TGTGCCAGTAGTATCGGCGGGAACACTGAAGCTTTCTTT.